Listed here are 23 T cell receptor beta chains from one sample, sequenced in a study of blood T cell repertoires in COVID-19. The assay was immunoSEQ multiplex PCR, and TCRdb's table has in-frame clones only and misses some. The table lists 150,000 to 200,000 clones, over 85% of them singletons. Sequencing input: peripheral blood. These receptor sequences come from a man in his sixties with active or convalescent COVID-19.

This clone was seen a single time. J is TRBJ2-7 and V is TRBV3-1 (or the pseudogene TRBV3-2); weak D call: TRBD1 (6 bases). V was shortened by 4 bases and J by 3 bases, with 13 bases between the two germline ends. Germline values: CDR1 LGHDT, CDR2 YNNKEL (reference sequence). The CDR3 extends over 14 amino acids. The CDR3 coding sequence is TGTGCCAGCAGCCGCGGGTCCAGGGGCTACGAGCAGTACTTC. Residues: CASSRGSRGYEQYF.

This sequence joins TRBV7-8 and TRBJ2-1; 8 bases align to TRBD2. With 1 base clipped from V and 7 bases from J, the junction kept 6 bases outside the gene matches. The germline V gene encodes CDR1 SGHVS and CDR2 FQNEAQ. The CDR3 loop spans 15 amino acids. CDR3 region: CASSLGGGLGNEQFF. In DNA form, the CDR3 reads TGTGCCAGCAGCTTAGGCGGGGGGCTGGGTAATGAGCAGTTCTTC.

The genes are TRBV18 and TRBJ2-1, with TRBD2 matching over 8 bases. The CDR3 sequence is 13 residues long. J gave up 9 bases and V 0 bases, and 1 base lay outside the gene matches. From germline, CDR1 is KGHSH and CDR2 LQKENI. The CDR3 coding sequence is TGTGCCAGCTCACCACCTAGCGGGGTTGAGCAGTTCTTC. Translated: CASSPPSGVEQFF.

The chain employs TRBV29-1 and TRBJ2-7; the match to TRBD2 covers 7 bases. The CDR3 loop spans 13 amino acids. Germline V gives CDR1 SQVTM, CDR2 ANQGSEA. The V segment lost 5 bases and the J segment 4 bases; nucleotides outside the gene matches: 8. The CDR3 loop is CSVTGGSRYEQYF. As DNA, the CDR3 is TGCAGCGTTACCGGCGGGAGCAGGTACGAGCAGTACTTC.

This clone was picked up one time. The chain combines TRBV14 with TRBJ1-5; tentative D call: TRBD1 (6 bases). There are 16 residues in the CDR3. The ends were cut back, 2 bases at V and 5 bases at J, with 16 bases in the middle. Germline V lookup: CDR1 SGHDN, CDR2 FVKESK. CDR3 in amino acids: CASSQLDSFKDQPQHF. The CDR3, as DNA: TGTGCCAGCAGCCAACTGGACAGTTTCAAAGATCAGCCCCAGCATTTT.

This chain joins TRBV19 and TRBJ1-6; 7 nucleotides agree with TRBD1. Germline values: CDR1 LNHDA, CDR2 SQIVND (reference sequence). Trimming removed 6 bases from V and 9 bases from J; junction bases left unmatched: 14. The CDR3 has 16 residues. The CDR3 is CASSKRQGRLSSPLHF. Written as DNA, the CDR3 is TGTGCCAGTAGCAAGAGACAGGGAAGATTGTCTTCACCCCTCCACTTT. The full variable domain, completed using reference TRBV19 and TRBJ1-6, is DGGITQSPKYLFRKEGQNVTLSCEQNLNHDAMYWYRQDPGQGLRLIYYSQIVNDFQKGDIAEGYSVSREKKESFPLTVTSAQKNPTAFYLCASSKRQGRLSSPLHFGNGTRLTVT.

V is TRBV3-1 (or the pseudogene TRBV3-2) and J is TRBJ2-7; the match to TRBD1 covers 10 bases. With V trimmed by 4 bases and J by 3 bases, 3 bases remained unmatched. The V gene's germline CDR1 is LGHDT and CDR2 YNNKEL (reference sequence). CDR3 length equals 14 residues. The CDR3 is CASSLGTGVYEQYF. The DNA for the CDR3 is TGTGCCAGCAGCCTTGGGACAGGGGTCTACGAGCAGTACTTC.

For the CDR3, the DNA is TGCGCCAGCAGCTTGGGTCCGACAGGCGATACGCAGTATTTT. This encodes CASSLGPTGDTQYF. V usage is TRBV5-1 and J usage is TRBJ2-3; tentative D call: TRBD1 (6 bases). Trimming left V 0 bases short and J 6 bases short, with 11 bases between. Germline CDR1 and CDR2: SGHRS and YFSETQ. This CDR3 has 14 amino acids.

This clone was observed once. The chain employs TRBV7-2 and TRBJ2-1, with unresolved D. This CDR3 spans 11 amino acids. CDR1 SGHTA and CDR2 FQGNSA come from the germline V gene. V gave up 1 base and J gave up 10 bases, with 5 bases separating them. CDR3 DNA sequence: TGTGCCAGCAGCTTAGGAGTAGAGCAGTTCTTC. Translated, it gives CASSLGVEQFF.

This CDR3 reads CASSNNIDRNTEAFF. The CDR3 region has the DNA TGCGCCAGCAGCAATAATATTGACAGGAACACTGAAGCTTTCTTT. The rearrangement links TRBV5-1 to TRBJ1-1, with D maybe TRBD1 (5 bases). This CDR3 has 15 amino acids. Trimming took off 4 bases at V and 1 base at J, with 14 bases between the two ends. Germline assignment: CDR1 SGHRS and CDR2 YFSETQ. Full variable domain (outside the CDR3, taken from reference TRBV5-1 and TRBJ1-1): KAGVTQTPRYLIKTRGQQVTLSCSPISGHRSVSWYQQTPGQGLQFLFEYFSETQRNKGNFPGRFSGRQFSNSRSEMNVSTLELGDSALYLCASSNNIDRNTEAFFGQGTRLTVV.

This clone was seen only once. The chain carries TRBV7-2 and TRBJ1-2; D may be TRBD1 (5 bases). The V end lost 5 bases, the J end lost 2 bases, and 12 bases lay between the germline ends. CDR1 is SGHTA and CDR2 is FQGNSA in the germline V gene. The CDR3 extends over 14 amino acids. The CDR3 reads CASSPGSFNYGYTF. The CDR3 DNA reads TGTGCCAGCAGCCCAGGGTCGTTCAACTATGGCTACACCTTC.

The chain links TRBV14 to TRBJ2-7; TRBD2 is a possible D gene (6 bases). The V gene lost 0 bases and the J gene lost 1 base, with 10 bases spanning the gap. Germline-derived CDR1 and CDR2 are SGHDN and FVKESK. This CDR3 comprises 15 residues. The DNA for the CDR3 is TGTGCCAGCAGCCAAGATCTAGCGCCTTCCTACGAGCAGTACTTC. Translation gives CASSQDLAPSYEQYF.

The V gene is TRBV5-6, the J gene TRBJ1-1; the match to TRBD1 covers 7 bases. CDR1 is SGHDT, CDR2 YYEEEE, per germline. The CDR3 spans 15 residues. V dropped 4 bases and J dropped 1; count of bases not matched to a gene: 7. This chain's CDR3 is CASSRSDRANTEAFF. DNA for the CDR3: TGTGCCAGCAGCCGATCCGACAGGGCGAACACTGAAGCTTTCTTT.

The CDR3 sequence is CASSLMDWDTIYF. CDR3 nucleotide sequence: TGTGCCAGCTCACTTATGGACTGGGACACCATATATTTT. The chain couples TRBV18 to TRBJ1-3; D ambiguous. The V and J ends lost 4 bases and 8 bases respectively, with 12 bases between them. The CDR3 has 13 residues. Germline assignment: CDR1 KGHSH and CDR2 LQKENI. Combining the CDR3 with reference TRBV18 and TRBJ1-3 gives the whole variable domain NAGVMQNPRHLVRRRGQEARLRCSPMKGHSHVYWYRQLPEEGLKFMVYLQKENIIDESGMPKERFSAEFPKEGPSILRIQQVVRGDSAAYFCASSLMDWDTIYFGEGSWLTVV.

This chain connects TRBV2 to TRBJ1-2; D perhaps matches TRBD1 (6 bases). Germline V lookup: CDR1 SNHLY, CDR2 FYNNEI. CDR3 length: 12 residues. With 7 bases removed from V and 8 bases from J, the gap between germline ends came to 14 bases. CDR3 residues: CASTGVSLGYTF. For the CDR3, the DNA is TGTGCCAGCACAGGGGTATCCCTCGGCTACACCTTC.

The chain has TRBV9 and TRBJ2-5; 7 positions agree with TRBD1. V lost 0 bases, J lost 2 bases, and 1 base stayed unmatched. CDR3 length equals 14 residues. Germline V CDR1 and CDR2: SGDLS, YYNGEE. The CDR3 bases are TGTGCCAGCAGCGTAGGGGGACAGCAAGAGACCCAGTACTTC. It translates to CASSVGGQQETQYF.

The chain carries TRBV5-1 and TRBJ2-3; 11 bases agree with TRBD2. CDR1 and CDR2 (germline): SGHRS, YFSETQ. CDR3 length: 18 amino acids. The junction had 9 bases not matched to a gene; V was cut back by 0 bases and J by 3 bases. The DNA for the CDR3 is TGCGCCAGCAGCTTGGAGGTAGCGGGGGGGCGATTAACAGATACGCAGTATTTT. Translated, it gives CASSLEVAGGRLTDTQYF.

This chain links TRBV5-6 with TRBJ1-2, with 9 nucleotides matching TRBD1. Germline loops: CDR1 SGHDT, CDR2 YYEEEE. V lost 4 bases, J lost 7 bases, and 8 bases stayed unmatched. The CDR3 is 14 amino acids. Written as DNA, the CDR3 is TGTGCCAGCAGCGCGAAGGGACAGGGTGCTGGCTACACCTTC. This gives the protein CASSAKGQGAGYTF.

This chain uses TRBV15 with TRBJ2-3; the D gene is possibly TRBD2 (5 bases). V lost 0 bases, J lost 0 bases, and 16 bases lay in between. The germline CDR1 and CDR2 sequences are LNHNV and YYDKDF (reference sequence). The CDR3 is 18 residues long. This CDR3 reads CATSRDPISAASTDTQYF. DNA for the CDR3: TGTGCCACCAGCAGAGATCCTATTAGCGCTGCTAGCACAGATACGCAGTATTTT.

The chain combines TRBV3-1 (or the pseudogene TRBV3-2) with TRBJ1-6, with 9 positions matching TRBD1. V lost 3 bases, J lost 8 bases, and 8 bases stayed unmatched. This CDR3 region has 16 residues. The V gene's germline CDR1 is LGHDT and CDR2 YNNKEL (reference sequence). The CDR3 spells CASSQGGQGNDSPLHF. The CDR3 DNA follows: TGTGCCAGCAGCCAGGGGGGACAGGGTAACGATTCACCCCTCCACTTT.

V and J are TRBV3-1 (or the pseudogene TRBV3-2) and TRBJ1-2; D possibly corresponds to TRBD1 (5 bases). Looked up from germline, CDR1 is LGHDT and CDR2 is YNNKEL (reference sequence). The CDR3 runs 18 residues. The germline V and J ends were trimmed by 0 bases and 4 bases, with 21 bases remaining between them. Written as DNA, the CDR3 is TGTGCCAGCAGCCAAGATCGGGGGACCTTGGGGCTGGGCTATGGCTACACCTTC. It encodes CASSQDRGTLGLGYGYTF.

The genes are TRBV6-6 and TRBJ1-6, with TRBD1 identical over 7 bases. The CDR3 totals 16 residues. CDR1 is MNHNY, CDR2 SVGAGI, per germline (reference sequence). V lost 1 base, J lost 4 bases, and 4 bases stayed unmatched. CDR3 sequence (DNA): TGTGCCAGCAGTTACTACCGGGGACAGTATAATTCACCCCTCCACTTT. Translating gives CASSYYRGQYNSPLHF.

The chain is built from TRBV5-1 and TRBJ1-2; D not resolved. The CDR3 covers 15 residues. Germline CDR1 reads SGHRS; CDR2 reads YFSETQ. Trimming pared 0 bases from V and 1 base from J, leaving 10 bases between. The chain's CDR3 is CASSLAVGLNYGYTF. In DNA form, the CDR3 reads TGCGCCAGCAGCTTGGCTGTGGGCCTTAACTATGGCTACACCTTC.